This T cell receptor beta chain stems from a study of radiation and T cells in renal cell carcinoma (dated by TCRdb to about 2020). A note on the overall study: The samples were obtained from a clinical trial, where primary renal cell carcinomas were treated with 15 Gy stereotactic body radiation therapy and then removed by nephrectomy 4 weeks afterward. In total, 50 or so samples, comprising 25 or so tumors and some 27 peripheral blood samples, were subjected to TCR beta sequencing. In the 40 to 60 samples combined, around 3.7 million unique CDR3 nucleotide sequences were found, encoding roughly 2,500,000 unique CDR3 amino acid sequences.

CDR1 is given as MGHRA and CDR2 as YSYEKL, both from the germline V gene. V has 5 bases trimmed and J has 6 bases trimmed; junction bases matching no gene number 11. Inclusive of the bounding cysteine and phenylalanine, the CDR3 is 15 residues long. Just CDR3 DNA is preserved here, 45 bases in frame from base 1. TCR beta libraries were generated from genomic DNA with the immunoSEQ kit, following the manufacturer's recommendations. Library preparation used a first multiplex PCR with proprietary primers, then a second PCR adding unique barcodes, with bead cleanups after each round. A kit-provided positive control reaction and a negative control reaction were included in every sample batch. The final libraries were assessed on an Agilent 4200 TapeStation D1000 ScreenTape, pooled by volume, and quantified by qPCR. Sequencing ran on an Illumina NextSeq500 with a MidOutput 150-cycle cartridge, using 156 Read1 and 15 Index1 cycles with kit custom primers. The pooled library was loaded at 0.95 to 1 pM with around 20% PhiX control spiked in. The source study handled its data this way. The vendor-processed data were analyzed in R, and a clonotype was defined as all T cells that share the same CDR3 nucleotide sequence. For clone abundance analyses, frequencies were normalized to the 10,000 most abundant clones in each sample. Public T cell clones, which averaged fewer than five per sample, were excluded before analysis. Tumor-enriched and baseline blood-enriched clonotypes were defined by at least a 32-fold difference in abundance between compartments. A beta-binomial differential abundance model was used to identify clonotypes that were expanded or contracted between blood time points. Tumor-blood repertoire similarity was measured with the Baroni-Urbani and Buser coefficient, and groups were compared using two-tailed Wilcoxon tests in R. TCRdb stores this immuneACCESS table with in-frame sequences only. Part of the clones is absent; in the studies checked, under half of the shortfall reflects unresolved V genes, and no reason is known for the rest. The V and J calls and the clone size are those of that table, but D and trimming were determined from the DNA. This sample lists over 85,000 clones; 70% to 85% were detected once. Clones ranked in the top ten supply roughly 6% of the sample.

Regarding this clone: Its antigen is still unknown. No clone much larger than this one lies a single base away; base qualities are absent.

Overall study outcomes, separate from this receptor: Because pretreatment tumor biopsies were not available, the study could not determine whether clonotypes were already present within the tumor at baseline. Dynamics of the blood repertoire were not tracked past 4 weeks after treatment. Because the trial had a single-armed design, the trial could not examine how radiation dose or scheduling affected the TCR repertoire. In blood, the top tumor clonotypes increased from baseline to 2 weeks after radiation and then shrank by 4 weeks, which suggests a temporary expansion of tumor-resident clones.

This specimen's time point label, interpreted: baseline pretreatment blood. According to the study, the label for this sample's treatment or condition signals: 15 Gy SBRT to primary tumor, nephrectomy 4 weeks later. To track tumor-enriched clonotypes, serial peripheral blood was sampled from radiation-treated patients at baseline and at 2 weeks and 4 weeks after SBRT. All patients had renal cell carcinoma with clear cell pathology. Genomic DNA for TCR sequencing was prepared using the QIAamp DNA Blood Mini Kit (Qiagen). The analyses included only samples that passed all quality control checks. The material was blood, obtained from a patient whose treatment included radiotherapy and nephrectomy. The rearranged chain carries TRBV4-1 and TRBJ1-2; 8 bases in the junction line up with TRBD1. This TCR came from a man aged 60 to 69 with renal cell carcinoma. The bases read TGCGCCAGCAGCACGCAATCCAGGGGGCAGAATGGCTACACCTTC. Its protein reads: CASSTQSRGQNGYTF.